The source of this TCR beta chain is a study of long-term antiretroviral therapy in people with HIV. Broader study findings: Transplant donor controls retained higher diversity, though diversity increased after ART. Records did not include ART adherence, viral resistance or therapy changes.

The V and J ends lost 5 bases and 10 bases, in that order; junction bases with no gene match: 11. CDR1 and CDR2 from the germline V gene are SEHNR and FQNEAQ (reference sequence). CDR3 length: 16 residues. Details on this clone: Its specificity is unknown.

The immunoSEQ assay was v3.0, run at survey level. The assay was immunoSEQ multiplex PCR, and TCRdb's table has in-frame clones only and misses some. The data show tens of thousands of clones, approximately 83% seen once. The chain is built from TRBV7-9 and TRBJ1-6; 10 nucleotides align to TRBD1. The clonotype was recovered from a man aged 50-59 years with HIV. The specimen comprised unsorted PBMCs, sampled 1.2 years after starting antiretroviral therapy. CDR3 sequence reads: CASSPKGGQGSSPLHF. The CDR3 DNA reads TGTGCCAGCAGCCCCAAGGGGGGACAGGGGAGCTCACCCCTCCACTTT.